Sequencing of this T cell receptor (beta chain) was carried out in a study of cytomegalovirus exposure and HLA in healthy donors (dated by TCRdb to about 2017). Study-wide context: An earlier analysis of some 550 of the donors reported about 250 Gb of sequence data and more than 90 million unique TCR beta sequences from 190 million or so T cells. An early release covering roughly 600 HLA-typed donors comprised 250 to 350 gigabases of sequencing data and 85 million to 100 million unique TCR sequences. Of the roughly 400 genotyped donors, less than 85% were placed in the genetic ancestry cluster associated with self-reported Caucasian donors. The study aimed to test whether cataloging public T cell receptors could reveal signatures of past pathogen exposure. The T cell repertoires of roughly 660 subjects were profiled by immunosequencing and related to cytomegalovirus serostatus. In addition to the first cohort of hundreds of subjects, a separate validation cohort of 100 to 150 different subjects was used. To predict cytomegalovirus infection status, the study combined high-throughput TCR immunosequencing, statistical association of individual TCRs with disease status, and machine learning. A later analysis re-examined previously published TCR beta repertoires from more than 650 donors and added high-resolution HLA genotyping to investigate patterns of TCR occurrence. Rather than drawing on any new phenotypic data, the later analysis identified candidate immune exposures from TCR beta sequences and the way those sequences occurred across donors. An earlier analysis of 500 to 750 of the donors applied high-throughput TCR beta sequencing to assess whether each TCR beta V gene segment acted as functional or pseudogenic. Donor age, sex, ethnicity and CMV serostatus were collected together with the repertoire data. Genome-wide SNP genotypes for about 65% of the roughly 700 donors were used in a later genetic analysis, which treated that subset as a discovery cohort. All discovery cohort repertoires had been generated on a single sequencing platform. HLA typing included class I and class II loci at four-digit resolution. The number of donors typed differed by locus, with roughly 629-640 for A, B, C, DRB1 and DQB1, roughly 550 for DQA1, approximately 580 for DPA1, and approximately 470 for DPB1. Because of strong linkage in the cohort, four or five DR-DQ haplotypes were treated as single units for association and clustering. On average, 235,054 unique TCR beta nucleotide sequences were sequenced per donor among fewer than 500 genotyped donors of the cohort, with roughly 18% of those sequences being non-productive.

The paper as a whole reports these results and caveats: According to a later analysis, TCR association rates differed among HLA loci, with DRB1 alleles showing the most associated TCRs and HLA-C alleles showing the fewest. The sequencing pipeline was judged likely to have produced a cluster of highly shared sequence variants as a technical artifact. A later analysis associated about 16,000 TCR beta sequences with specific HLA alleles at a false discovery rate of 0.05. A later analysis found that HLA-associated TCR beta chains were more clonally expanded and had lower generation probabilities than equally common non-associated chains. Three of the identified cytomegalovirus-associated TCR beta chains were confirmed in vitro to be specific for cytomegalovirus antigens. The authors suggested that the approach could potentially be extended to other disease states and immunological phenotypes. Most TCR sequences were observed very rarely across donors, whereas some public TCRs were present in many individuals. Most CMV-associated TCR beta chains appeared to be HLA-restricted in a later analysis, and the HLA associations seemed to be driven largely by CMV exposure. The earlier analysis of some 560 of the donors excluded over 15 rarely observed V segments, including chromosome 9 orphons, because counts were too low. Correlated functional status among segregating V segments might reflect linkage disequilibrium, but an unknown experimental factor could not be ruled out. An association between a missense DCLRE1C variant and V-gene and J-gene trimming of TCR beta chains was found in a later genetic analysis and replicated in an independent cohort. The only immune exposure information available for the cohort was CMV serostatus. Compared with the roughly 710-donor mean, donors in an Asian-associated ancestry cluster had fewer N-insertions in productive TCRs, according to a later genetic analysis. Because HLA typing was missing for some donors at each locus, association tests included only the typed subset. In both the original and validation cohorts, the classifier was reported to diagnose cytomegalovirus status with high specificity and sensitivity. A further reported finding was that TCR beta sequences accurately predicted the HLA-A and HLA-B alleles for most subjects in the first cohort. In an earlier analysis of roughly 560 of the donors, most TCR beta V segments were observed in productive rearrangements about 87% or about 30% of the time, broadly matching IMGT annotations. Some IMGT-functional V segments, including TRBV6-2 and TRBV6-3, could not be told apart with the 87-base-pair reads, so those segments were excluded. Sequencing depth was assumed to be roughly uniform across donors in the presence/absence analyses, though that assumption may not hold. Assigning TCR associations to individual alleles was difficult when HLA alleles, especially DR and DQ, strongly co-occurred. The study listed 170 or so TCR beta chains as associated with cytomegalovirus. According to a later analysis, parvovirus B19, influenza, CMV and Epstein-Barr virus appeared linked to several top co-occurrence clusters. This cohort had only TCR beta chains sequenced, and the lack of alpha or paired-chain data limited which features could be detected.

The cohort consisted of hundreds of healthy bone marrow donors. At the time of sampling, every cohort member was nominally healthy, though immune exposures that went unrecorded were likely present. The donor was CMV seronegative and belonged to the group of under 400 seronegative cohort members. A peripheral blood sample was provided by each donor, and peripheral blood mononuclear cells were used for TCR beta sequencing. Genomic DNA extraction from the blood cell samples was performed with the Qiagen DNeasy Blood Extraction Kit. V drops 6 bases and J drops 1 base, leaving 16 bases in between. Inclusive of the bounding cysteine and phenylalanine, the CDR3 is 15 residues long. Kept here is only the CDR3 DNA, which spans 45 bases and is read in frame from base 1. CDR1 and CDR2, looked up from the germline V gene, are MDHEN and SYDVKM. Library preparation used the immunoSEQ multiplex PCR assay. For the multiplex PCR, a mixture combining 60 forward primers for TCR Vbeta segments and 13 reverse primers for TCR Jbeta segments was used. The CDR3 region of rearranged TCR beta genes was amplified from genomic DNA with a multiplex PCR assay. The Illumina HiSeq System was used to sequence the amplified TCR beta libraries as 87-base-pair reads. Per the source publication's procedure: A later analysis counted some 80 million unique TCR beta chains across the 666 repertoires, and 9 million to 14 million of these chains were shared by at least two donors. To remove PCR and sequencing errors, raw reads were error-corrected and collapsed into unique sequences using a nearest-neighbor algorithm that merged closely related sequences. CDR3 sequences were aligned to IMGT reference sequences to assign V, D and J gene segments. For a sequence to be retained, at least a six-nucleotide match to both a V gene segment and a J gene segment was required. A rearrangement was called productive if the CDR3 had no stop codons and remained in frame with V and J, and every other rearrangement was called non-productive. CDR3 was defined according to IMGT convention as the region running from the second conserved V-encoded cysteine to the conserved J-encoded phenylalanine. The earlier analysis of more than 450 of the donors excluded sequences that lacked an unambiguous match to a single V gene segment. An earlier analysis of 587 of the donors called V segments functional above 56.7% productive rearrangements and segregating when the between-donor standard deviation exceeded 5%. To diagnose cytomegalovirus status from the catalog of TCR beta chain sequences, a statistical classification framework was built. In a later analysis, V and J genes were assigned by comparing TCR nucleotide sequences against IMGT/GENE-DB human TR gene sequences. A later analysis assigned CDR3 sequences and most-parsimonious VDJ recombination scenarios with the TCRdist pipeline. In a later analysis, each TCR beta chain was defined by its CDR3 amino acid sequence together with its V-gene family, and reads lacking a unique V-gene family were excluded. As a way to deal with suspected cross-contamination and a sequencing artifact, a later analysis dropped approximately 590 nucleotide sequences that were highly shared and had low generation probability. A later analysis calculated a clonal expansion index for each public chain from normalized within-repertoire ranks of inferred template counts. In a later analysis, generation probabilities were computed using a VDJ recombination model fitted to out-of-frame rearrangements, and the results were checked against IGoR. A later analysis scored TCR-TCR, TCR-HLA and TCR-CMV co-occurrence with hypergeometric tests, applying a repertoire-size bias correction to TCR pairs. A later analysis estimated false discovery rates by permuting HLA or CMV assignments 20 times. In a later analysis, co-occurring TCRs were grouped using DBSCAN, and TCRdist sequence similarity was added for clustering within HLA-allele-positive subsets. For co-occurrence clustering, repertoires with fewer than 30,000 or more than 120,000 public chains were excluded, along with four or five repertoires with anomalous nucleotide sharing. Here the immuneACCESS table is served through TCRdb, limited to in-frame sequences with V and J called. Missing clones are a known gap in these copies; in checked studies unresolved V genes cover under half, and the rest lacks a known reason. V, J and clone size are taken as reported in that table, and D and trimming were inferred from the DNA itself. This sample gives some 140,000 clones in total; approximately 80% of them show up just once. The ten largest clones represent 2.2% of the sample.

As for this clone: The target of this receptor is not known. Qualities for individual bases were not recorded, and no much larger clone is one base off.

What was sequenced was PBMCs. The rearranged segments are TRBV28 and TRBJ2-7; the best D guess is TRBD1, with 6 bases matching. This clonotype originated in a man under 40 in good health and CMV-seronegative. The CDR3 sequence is CASRPTGPLSYEQYF. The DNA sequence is TGTGCCAGCAGACCAACAGGGCCCCTATCCTACGAGCAGTACTTC.